Listed below are T cell receptor beta chains from one sample, sequenced in a study of blood T cells in healthy people across ages. TCRdb itself ran the 5' RACE reads through MiXCR, one entry per CDR3 protein. The table lists 870,000 or so distinct CDR3 sequences, under 35% of them singletons, with 17% in the top ten. The sequencing sample was made of blood. The receptors stem from a woman older than 75 in good health. CDR3s include the opening cysteine and the closing phenylalanine or tryptophan. D genes are given only for firm matches. Clone sizes are given selectively: once, few, many, or a class where the clone is expanded.

size	V	length	J	D	DNA	CDR3
many	TRBV6-5	16	TRBJ2-5	-	TGTGCCAGCAGGTTTCTCCTGTCGGGGACTCAAGAGACCCAGTACTTC	CASRFLLSGTQETQYF
few	TRBV6-6	17	TRBJ2-2	TRBD1	TGTGCCAGCAGTTACTTAAAAACTCCGACAGGGGCCGGGGAGCTGTTTTTT	CASSYLKTPTGAGELFF
many	TRBV7-6	14	TRBJ1-2	-	TGTGCCAGCAGCTCCCCGGGAGTAAACTATGGCTACACCTTC	CASSSPGVNYGYTF
-	TRBV28	14	TRBJ1-4	-	TGTGCCAGCAGTTTGGGGGGACGGTTCGAAAAACTGTTTTTT	CASSLGGRFEKLFF
few	TRBV4-1	15	TRBJ1-1	TRBD1	TGCGCCAGCAGCCAACCGACAGGGGCGAACACTGAAGCTTTCTTT	CASSQPTGANTEAFF
many	TRBV3-1	15	TRBJ1-2	-	TGTGCCAGCAGCCAAGATCGAGGCCGCCCGTATGGCTACACCTTC	CASSQDRGRPYGYTF
many	TRBV5-1	13	TRBJ1-2	-	TGCGCCAGCAGCTCCGCAGGGTCCTATGGCTACACCTTC	CASSSAGSYGYTF
-	TRBV24-1	19	TRBJ2-1	TRBD1	TGTGCCACCAGTGATTCCGGGACAGGGGGGTTGAGCCCCTACAATGAGCAGTTCTTC	CATSDSGTGGLSPYNEQFF
-	TRBV27	15	TRBJ2-7	TRBD1	TGTGCCAGCAGTTTTTCGACAGGGGGCCCGTACGAGCAGTACTTC	CASSFSTGGPYEQYF
-	TRBV9	14	TRBJ1-2	-	TGTGCCAGCAGCGTCCGAGGTCTCCCGGGAGGCTACACCTTC	CASSVRGLPGGYTF
few	TRBV7-2	15	TRBJ2-1	TRBD2	TGTGCCAGCAGTTCCGGACTAGCGGGGGAAGAGACCCAGTTCTTC	CASSSGLAGEETQFF
-	TRBV18	16	TRBJ2-3	-	TGTGCCAGCTCGCCAGGAGGGGGATCCTCGGGAGATACGCAGTATTTT	CASSPGGGSSGDTQYF
few	TRBV3-1	15	TRBJ2-2	TRBD1	TGTGCCAGCAGCCTTGGGACAGGGTGGACCGGGGAGCTGTTTTTT	CASSLGTGWTGELFF
few	TRBV6-1	16	TRBJ2-3	-	TGTGCCAGCAGTGCCCTCGGGACACTTCGCACAGATACGCAGTATTTT	CASSALGTLRTDTQYF
few	TRBV5-4	16	TRBJ2-4	TRBD2	TGTGCCAGCAGCTACGGGACTAGCGGCCACAAAAACATTCAGTACTTC	CASSYGTSGHKNIQYF
-	TRBV7-3	16	TRBJ2-5	-	TGTGCCAGCAGCCCCGACTACACAGGGATGGTGGAGACCCAGTACTTC	CASSPDYTGMVETQYF
many	TRBV20-1	11	TRBJ2-1	-	TGCAGTGCTAGAACTAGCCAAGAGCAGTTCTTC	CSARTSQEQFF
-	TRBV12-3/TRBV12-4	14	TRBJ2-3	TRBD2	TGTGCCAGCTTTTTCAGCGGGAGCGCAGATGCGCAGTATTTT	CASFFSGSADAQYF
many	TRBV7-9	15	TRBJ1-4	-	TGTGCCAGCAGCCCGACGGGGAGGGGGGATGAAAAACTGTTTTTT	CASSPTGRGDEKLFF
many	TRBV12-3/TRBV12-4	14	TRBJ1-2	-	TGTGCCAGCAGTCTATCAACAGGGCTTGGGGGCTACACCTTC	CASSLSTGLGGYTF
many	TRBV6-2/TRBV6-3	15	TRBJ2-5	TRBD1	TGTGCCAGCCGACGTTCCTCAGGGGGACAAGAGACCCAGTACTTC	CASRRSSGGQETQYF
-	TRBV4-1	18	TRBJ1-1	-	TGCGCCAGCAGCCAACAAGGACAAAATCGGATCCAGGGCACTGAAGCTTTCTTT	CASSQQGQNRIQGTEAFF
-	TRBV6-6	15	TRBJ1-5	TRBD1	TGTGCCAGCACGGTGACAGGGGGCGGCAATCAGCCCCAGCATTTT	CASTVTGGGNQPQHF
many	TRBV7-9	14	TRBJ1-6	TRBD1	TGTGCCAGCAGCCCTCAGGGGGCCAATTCACCCCTCCACTTT	CASSPQGANSPLHF
many	TRBV7-2	14	TRBJ1-2	-	TGTGCCAGCACCGCCGTTCACCGGGGTGATGGCTACACCTTC	CASTAVHRGDGYTF
-	TRBV2	14	TRBJ1-1	TRBD1	TGTGCCAGCAGTGATTGGACAGGGGGCACTGAAGCTTTCTTT	CASSDWTGGTEAFF
-	TRBV7-2	16	TRBJ1-6	-	TGTGCCAGCAGCTTAGCGGGAGGGGGGGGCGTCTCACCCCTCCACTTT	CASSLAGGGGVSPLHF
many	TRBV7-8	16	TRBJ2-1	TRBD2	TGTGCCAGCAGCGCCTCGTGGGGGAGGGGCTACAATGAGCAGTTCTTC	CASSASWGRGYNEQFF
many	TRBV11-2	14	TRBJ1-2	-	TGTGCCAGCAGCTCTAGCTTAGCTAACTATGGCTACACCTTC	CASSSSLANYGYTF